This T cell receptor (beta chain) originates from a study of blood T cell repertoires in COVID-19. Looking at the study overall: Acute-phase and convalescent COVID-19 samples originated in the United States, Italy and Spain.

The repertoire was sequenced with immunoSEQ multiplex PCR; TCRdb's copy has only in-frame clones and lacks some. The sample includes some 270,000 clones, about nine tenths seen only once; the top ten take about 8.8%. The CDR3 length is 13 residues. J was trimmed by 6 bases and V by 4 bases; bases with no gene match: 4. What was sequenced was peripheral blood. This sequence was found in a man aged 35 to 55 with active or convalescent COVID-19. This chain joins TRBV12-3 or TRBV12-4 and TRBJ2-3, with TRBD2 matching 7 bases. The DNA of the CDR3 is TGTGCCAGCAGTTCCACCGGGGGGGATACGCAGTATTTT. Protein: CASSSTGGDTQYF.